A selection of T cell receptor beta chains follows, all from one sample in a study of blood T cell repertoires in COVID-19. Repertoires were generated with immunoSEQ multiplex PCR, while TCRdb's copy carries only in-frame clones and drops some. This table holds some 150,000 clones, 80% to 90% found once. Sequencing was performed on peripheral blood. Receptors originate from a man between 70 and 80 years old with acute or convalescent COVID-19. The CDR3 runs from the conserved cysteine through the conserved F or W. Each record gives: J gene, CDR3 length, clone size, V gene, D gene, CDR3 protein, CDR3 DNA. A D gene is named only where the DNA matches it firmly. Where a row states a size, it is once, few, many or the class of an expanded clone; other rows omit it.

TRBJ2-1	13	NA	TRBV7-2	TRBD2	CASSPGLAGGQFF	TGTGCCAGCAGCCCAGGACTAGCGGGAGGGCAGTTCTTC
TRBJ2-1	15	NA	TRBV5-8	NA	CASSFGQSSYNEQFF	TGTGCCAGCAGCTTCGGACAGAGCTCCTACAATGAGCAGTTCTTC
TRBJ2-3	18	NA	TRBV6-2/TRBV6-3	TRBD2	CASSPPLTASGTPDTQYF	TGTGCCAGCAGTCCCCCCTTGACAGCTAGCGGTACCCCAGATACGCAGTATTTT
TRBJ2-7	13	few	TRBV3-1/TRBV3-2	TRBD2	CASSHLAGNEQYF	TGTGCCAGCAGCCACCTAGCGGGAAACGAGCAGTACTTC
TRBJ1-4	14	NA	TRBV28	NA	CASSQTGGGEKLFF	TGTGCCAGCAGTCAGACAGGTGGAGGTGAAAAACTGTTTTTT
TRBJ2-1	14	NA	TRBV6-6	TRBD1	CASSSPGTGNEQFF	TGTGCCAGCAGTTCTCCCGGGACAGGGAATGAGCAGTTCTTC
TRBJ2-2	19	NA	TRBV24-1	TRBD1	CATSDSRGQGTGYAGELFF	TGTGCCACCAGTGACTCCCGGGGACAGGGTACTGGATACGCCGGGGAGCTGTTTTTT
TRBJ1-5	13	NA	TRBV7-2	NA	CASSLVSDQPQHF	TGTGCCAGCAGCTTAGTAAGCGACCAGCCCCAGCATTTT
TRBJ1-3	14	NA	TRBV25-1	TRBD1	CASSETGLENTIYF	TGTGCCAGCAGTGAGACAGGGTTAGAGAACACCATATATTTT
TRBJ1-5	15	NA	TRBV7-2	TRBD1	CASSSGQGRSQPQHF	TGTGCCAGCAGCTCGGGACAGGGGAGAAGCCAGCCCCAGCATTTT
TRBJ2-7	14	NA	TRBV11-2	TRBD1	CASSLGTGEYEQYF	TGTGCCAGCAGCTTAGGGACAGGGGAGTACGAGCAGTACTTC
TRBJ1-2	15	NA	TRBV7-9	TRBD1	CASSSDRALDYGYTF	TGTGCCAGCAGCTCGGACAGGGCGTTAGACTATGGCTACACCTTC
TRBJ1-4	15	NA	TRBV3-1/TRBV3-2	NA	CASSHLTGRNEKLFF	TGTGCCAGCAGCCACCTGACAGGCAGGAATGAAAAACTGTTTTTT
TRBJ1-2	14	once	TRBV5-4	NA	CASSLVGGRGGYTF	TGTGCCAGCAGCTTGGTTGGAGGGCGGGGTGGCTACACCTTC
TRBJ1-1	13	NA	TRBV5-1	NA	CASSFNMNTEAFF	TGCGCCAGCAGCTTTAACATGAACACTGAAGCTTTCTTT
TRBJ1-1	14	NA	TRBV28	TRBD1	CASSKLDRATEAFF	TGTGCCAGCAGCAAATTGGACAGGGCCACTGAAGCTTTCTTT
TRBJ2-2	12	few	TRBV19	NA	CASSIGTGELFF	TGTGCCAGTAGTATCGGGACCGGGGAGCTGTTTTTT
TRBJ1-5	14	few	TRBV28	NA	CASSLPQGGQPQHF	TGTGCCAGCAGTCTCCCCCAGGGCGGTCAGCCCCAGCATTTT
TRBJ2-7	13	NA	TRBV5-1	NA	CASSLVASYEQYF	TGCGCCAGCAGCTTGGTGGCCAGCTACGAGCAGTACTTC
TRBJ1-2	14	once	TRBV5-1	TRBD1	CASSPDRGSSGYTF	TGCGCCAGCAGCCCGGACAGGGGATCTTCTGGCTACACCTTC
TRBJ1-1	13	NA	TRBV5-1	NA	CASSPRTNTEAFF	TGCGCCAGCAGCCCCCGGACTAACACTGAAGCTTTCTTT
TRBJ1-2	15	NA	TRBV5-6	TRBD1	CASSLAGQDNYGYTF	TGTGCCAGCAGCTTGGCCGGACAGGATAACTATGGCTACACCTTC
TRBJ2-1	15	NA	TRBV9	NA	CASSVEGSAYNEQFF	TGTGCCAGCAGCGTAGAAGGTAGCGCTTACAATGAGCAGTTCTTC
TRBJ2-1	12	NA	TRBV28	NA	CASSHSTWEQFF	TGTGCCAGCAGTCATTCGACTTGGGAGCAGTTCTTC
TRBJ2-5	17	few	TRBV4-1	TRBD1	CASSQGVTGGGRETQYF	TGCGCCAGCAGCCAAGGGGTAACAGGGGGCGGTCGGGAGACCCAGTACTTC
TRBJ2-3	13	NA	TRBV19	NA	CASSIGSEDTQYF	TGTGCCAGTAGTATTGGTTCGGAGGATACGCAGTATTTT
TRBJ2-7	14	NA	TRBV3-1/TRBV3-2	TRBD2	CASARGTNSYEQYF	TGTGCCAGCGCACGAGGGACTAACTCCTACGAGCAGTACTTC
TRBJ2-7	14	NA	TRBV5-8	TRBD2	CASRPLAGIYEQYF	TGTGCCAGCCGCCCACTAGCGGGCATCTACGAGCAGTACTTC
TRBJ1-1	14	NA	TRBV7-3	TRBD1	CASSLTDRGTEAFF	TGTGCCAGCAGCTTAACGGACAGGGGCACTGAAGCTTTCTTT
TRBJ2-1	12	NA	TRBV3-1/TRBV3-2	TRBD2	CASSPSGNEQFF	TGTGCCAGCAGCCCTAGCGGGAATGAGCAGTTCTTC
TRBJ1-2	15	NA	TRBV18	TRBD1	CASSQGQGVLSGYTF	TGTGCCAGCTCCCAAGGACAGGGCGTGTTGAGCGGCTACACCTTC
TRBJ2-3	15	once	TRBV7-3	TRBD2	CASSPLGLAHDTQYF	TGTGCCAGCAGCCCTCTTGGACTAGCGCACGATACGCAGTATTTT